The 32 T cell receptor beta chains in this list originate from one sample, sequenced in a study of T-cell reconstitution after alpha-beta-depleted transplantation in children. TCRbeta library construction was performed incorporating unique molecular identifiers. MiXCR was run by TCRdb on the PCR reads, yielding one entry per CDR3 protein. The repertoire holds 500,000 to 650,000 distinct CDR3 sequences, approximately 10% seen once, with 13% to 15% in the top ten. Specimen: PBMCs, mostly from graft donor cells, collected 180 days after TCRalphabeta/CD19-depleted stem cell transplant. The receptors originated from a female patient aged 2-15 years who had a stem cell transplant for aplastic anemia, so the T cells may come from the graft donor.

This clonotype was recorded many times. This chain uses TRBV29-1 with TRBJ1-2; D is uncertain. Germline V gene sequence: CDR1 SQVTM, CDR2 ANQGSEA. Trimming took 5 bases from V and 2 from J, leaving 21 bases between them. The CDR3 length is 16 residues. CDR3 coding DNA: TGCAGCGTTTCTTCCACTAGGCAGAAGACAAACTATGGCTACACCTTC. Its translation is CSVSSTRQKTNYGYTF.

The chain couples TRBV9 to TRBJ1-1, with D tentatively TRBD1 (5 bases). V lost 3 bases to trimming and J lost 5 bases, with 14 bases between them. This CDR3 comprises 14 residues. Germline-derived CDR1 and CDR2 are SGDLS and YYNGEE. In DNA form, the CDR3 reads TGTGCCAGCAGCGCCGTCCCGGGACTGACTGAAGCTTTCTTT. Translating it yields CASSAVPGLTEAFF.

CDR3 loop: CASSFQTDHQETQYF. In nucleotides, the CDR3 is TGTGCCAGCAGCTTCCAGACAGACCACCAAGAGACCCAGTACTTC. This chain connects TRBV9 to TRBJ2-5, with a weak D call TRBD1 (5 bases). CDR3 length: 15 amino acids. V lost 4 bases to trimming and J lost 0 bases, with 13 bases between them. The germline V gene has CDR1 SGDLS and CDR2 YYNGEE.

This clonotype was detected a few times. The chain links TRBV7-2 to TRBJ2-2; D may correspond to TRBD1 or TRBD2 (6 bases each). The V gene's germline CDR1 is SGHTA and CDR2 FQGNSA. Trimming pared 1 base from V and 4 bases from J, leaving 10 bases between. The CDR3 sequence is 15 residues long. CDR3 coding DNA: TGTGCCAGCAGCTTAGGGGGGGCGCCCACCGGGGAGCTGTTTTTT. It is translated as CASSLGGAPTGELFF. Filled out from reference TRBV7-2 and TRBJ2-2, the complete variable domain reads GAGVSQSPSNKVTEKGKDVELRCDPISGHTALYWYRQSLGQGLEFLIYFQGNSAPDKSGLPSDRFSAERTGGSVSTLTIQRTQQEDSAVYLCASSLGGAPTGELFFGEGSRLTVL.

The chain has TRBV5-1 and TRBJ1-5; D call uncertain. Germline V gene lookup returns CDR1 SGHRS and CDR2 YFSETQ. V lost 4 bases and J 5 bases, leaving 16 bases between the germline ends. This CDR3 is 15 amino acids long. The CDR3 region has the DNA TGCGCCAGCAGCCCGGGGAATAGCAATGATCAGCCCCAGCATTTT. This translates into CASSPGNSNDQPQHF.

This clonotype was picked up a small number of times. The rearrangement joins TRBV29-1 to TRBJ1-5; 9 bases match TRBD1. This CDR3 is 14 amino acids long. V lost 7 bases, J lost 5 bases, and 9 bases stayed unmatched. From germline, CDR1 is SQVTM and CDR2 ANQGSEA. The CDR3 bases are TGCAGCGCATTGGACAGGGGCGGAGATCAGCCCCAGCATTTT. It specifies CSALDRGGDQPQHF.

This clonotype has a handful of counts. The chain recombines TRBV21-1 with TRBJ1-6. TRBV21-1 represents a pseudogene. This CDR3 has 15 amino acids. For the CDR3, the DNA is TGTGCCAGCAGTTCCACAGGGCTGCATAATTCACCCCTCCACTTT. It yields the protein CASSSTGLHNSPLHF.

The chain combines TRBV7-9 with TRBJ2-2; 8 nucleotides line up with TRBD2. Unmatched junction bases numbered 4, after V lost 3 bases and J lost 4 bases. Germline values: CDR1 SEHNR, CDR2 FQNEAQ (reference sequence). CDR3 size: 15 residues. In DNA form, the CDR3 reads TGTGCCAGCAGCTTTAGCGGGACCCTCACCGGGGAGCTGTTTTTT. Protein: CASSFSGTLTGELFF.

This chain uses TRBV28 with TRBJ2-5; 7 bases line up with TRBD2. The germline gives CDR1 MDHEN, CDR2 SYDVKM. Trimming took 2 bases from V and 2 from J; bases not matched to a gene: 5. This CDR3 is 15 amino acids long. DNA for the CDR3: TGTGCCAGCAGTTTACCTAGCGGATCGCAAGAGACCCAGTACTTC. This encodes CASSLPSGSQETQYF.

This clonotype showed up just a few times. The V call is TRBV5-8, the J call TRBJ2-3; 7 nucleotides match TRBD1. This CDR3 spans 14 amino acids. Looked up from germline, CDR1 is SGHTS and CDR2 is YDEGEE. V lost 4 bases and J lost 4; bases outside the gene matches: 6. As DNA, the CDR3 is TGTGCCAGCAGCCGCCAGGGGGACGCAGATACGCAGTATTTT. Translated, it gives CASSRQGDADTQYF.

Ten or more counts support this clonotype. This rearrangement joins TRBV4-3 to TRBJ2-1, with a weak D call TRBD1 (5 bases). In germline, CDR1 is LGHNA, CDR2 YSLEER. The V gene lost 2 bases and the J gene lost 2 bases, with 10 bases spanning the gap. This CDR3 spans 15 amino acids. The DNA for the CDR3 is TGCGCCAGCAGCCAAAAGGTAGGGGCCTACAATGAGCAGTTCTTC. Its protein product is CASSQKVGAYNEQFF.

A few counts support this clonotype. The chain's CDR3 is CASSSTGESYGYTF. CDR3 in DNA: TGTGCCAGCAGTTCGACAGGGGAGAGCTATGGCTACACCTTC. The V call is TRBV28, the J call TRBJ1-2, with 8 nucleotides matching TRBD1. The CDR3 has 14 residues. Germline V gene sequence: CDR1 MDHEN, CDR2 SYDVKM. The J segment lost 4 bases and the V segment lost 4 bases, leaving 5 bases of the junction unmatched.

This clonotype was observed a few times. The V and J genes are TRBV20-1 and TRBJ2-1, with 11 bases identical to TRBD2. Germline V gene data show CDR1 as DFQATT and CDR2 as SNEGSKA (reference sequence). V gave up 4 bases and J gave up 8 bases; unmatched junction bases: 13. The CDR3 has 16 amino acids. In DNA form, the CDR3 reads TGCAGTGCTAATCTACTAGCGGGGGCCCGCGGGGATGAGCAGTTCTTC. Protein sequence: CSANLLAGARGDEQFF.

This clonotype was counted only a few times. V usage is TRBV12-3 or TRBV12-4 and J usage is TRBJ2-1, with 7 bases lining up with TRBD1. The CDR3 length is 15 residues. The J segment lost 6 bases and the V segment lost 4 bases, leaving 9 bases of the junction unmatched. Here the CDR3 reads CASSSRDSRGNEQFF. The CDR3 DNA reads TGTGCCAGCAGTTCCCGGGACAGCCGCGGCAATGAGCAGTTCTTC.

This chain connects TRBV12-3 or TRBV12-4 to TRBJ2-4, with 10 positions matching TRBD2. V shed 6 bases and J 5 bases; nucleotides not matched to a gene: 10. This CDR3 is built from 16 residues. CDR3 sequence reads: CASRDGASGRQNIQYF. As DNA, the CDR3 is TGTGCCAGCAGGGATGGGGCTAGCGGGAGACAAAACATTCAGTACTTC.

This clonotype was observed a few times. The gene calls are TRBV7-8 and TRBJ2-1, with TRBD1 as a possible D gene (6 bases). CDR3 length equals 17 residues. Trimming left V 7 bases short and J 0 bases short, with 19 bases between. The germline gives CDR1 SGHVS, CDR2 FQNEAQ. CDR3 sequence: CASTIRGTLYSYNEQFF. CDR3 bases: TGTGCCAGCACTATCAGAGGGACACTCTACTCCTACAATGAGCAGTTCTTC.

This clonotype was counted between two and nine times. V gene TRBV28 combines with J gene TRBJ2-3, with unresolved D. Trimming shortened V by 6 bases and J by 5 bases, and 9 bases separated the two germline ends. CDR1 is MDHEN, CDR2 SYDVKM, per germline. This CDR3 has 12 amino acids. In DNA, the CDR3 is TGTGCCAGCAGCTGGGGTGGAGATACGCAGTATTTT. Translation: CASSWGGDTQYF.

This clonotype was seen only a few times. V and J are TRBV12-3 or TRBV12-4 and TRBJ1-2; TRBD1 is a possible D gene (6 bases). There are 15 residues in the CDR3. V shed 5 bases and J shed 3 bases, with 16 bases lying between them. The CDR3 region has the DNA TGTGCCAGCAGTATACAGGGCCCATATTACTATGGCTACACCTTC. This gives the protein CASSIQGPYYYGYTF.

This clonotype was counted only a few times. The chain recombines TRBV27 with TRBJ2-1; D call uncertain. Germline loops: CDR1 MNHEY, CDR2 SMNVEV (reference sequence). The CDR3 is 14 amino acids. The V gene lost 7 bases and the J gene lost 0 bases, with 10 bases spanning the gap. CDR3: CASKNPSSYNEQFF. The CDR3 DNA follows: TGTGCCAGCAAAAACCCTAGCTCCTACAATGAGCAGTTCTTC.

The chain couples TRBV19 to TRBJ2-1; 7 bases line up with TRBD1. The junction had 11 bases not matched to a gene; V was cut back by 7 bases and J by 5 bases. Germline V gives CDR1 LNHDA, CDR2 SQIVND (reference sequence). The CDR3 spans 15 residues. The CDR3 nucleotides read TGTGCCAGTACTGTGGACAGGTTGATCAACAATGAGCAGTTCTTC. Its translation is CASTVDRLINNEQFF.

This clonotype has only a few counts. This chain's CDR3 is CASSLVREVQGKTGELFF. In DNA, the CDR3 is TGTGCCAGCAGCTTAGTCCGAGAAGTCCAGGGGAAAACCGGGGAGCTGTTTTTT. The J gene is TRBJ2-2, the V gene TRBV11-2; a possible D gene is TRBD1 (6 bases). The CDR3 length is 18 residues. CDR1 SGHAT and CDR2 FQNNGV come from the germline V gene. Trimming took 1 base from V and 5 from J, leaving 20 bases between them.

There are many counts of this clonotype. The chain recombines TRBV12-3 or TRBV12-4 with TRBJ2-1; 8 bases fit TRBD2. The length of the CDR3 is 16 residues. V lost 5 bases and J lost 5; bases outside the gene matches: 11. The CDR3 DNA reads TGTGCCAGCAGTCGCCGGGGTAGCGGGGCGAACAATGAGCAGTTCTTC. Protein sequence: CASSRRGSGANNEQFF.

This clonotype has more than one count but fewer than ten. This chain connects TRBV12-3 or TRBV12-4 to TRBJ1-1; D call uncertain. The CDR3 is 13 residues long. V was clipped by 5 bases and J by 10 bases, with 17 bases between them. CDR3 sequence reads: CASSGPEVKSAFF. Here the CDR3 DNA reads TGTGCCAGCAGTGGTCCGGAGGTGAAGTCAGCTTTCTTT.

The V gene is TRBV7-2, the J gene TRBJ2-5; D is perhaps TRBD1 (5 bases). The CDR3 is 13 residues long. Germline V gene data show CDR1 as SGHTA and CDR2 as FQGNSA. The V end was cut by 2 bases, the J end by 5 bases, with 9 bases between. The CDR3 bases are TGTGCCAGCAGCTTATGGGGCTCCGAGACCCAGTACTTC. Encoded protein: CASSLWGSETQYF.

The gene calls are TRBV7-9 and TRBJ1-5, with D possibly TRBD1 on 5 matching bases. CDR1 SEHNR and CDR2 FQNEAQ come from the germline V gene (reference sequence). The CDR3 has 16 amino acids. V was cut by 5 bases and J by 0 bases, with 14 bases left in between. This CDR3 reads CASSTGGTYSNQPQHF. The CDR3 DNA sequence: TGTGCCAGCAGCACTGGTGGGACCTATAGCAATCAGCCCCAGCATTTT. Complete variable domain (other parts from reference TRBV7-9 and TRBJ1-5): DTGVSQNPRHKITKRGQNVTFRCDPISEHNRLYWYRQTLGQGPEFLTYFQNEAQLEKSRLLSDRFSAERPKGSFSTLEIQRTEQGDSAMYLCASSTGGTYSNQPQHFGDGTRLSIL.

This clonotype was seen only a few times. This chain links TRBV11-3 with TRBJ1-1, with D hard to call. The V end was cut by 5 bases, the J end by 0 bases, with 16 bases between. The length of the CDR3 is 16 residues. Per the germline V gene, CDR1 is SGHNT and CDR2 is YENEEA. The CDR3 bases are TGTGCCAGCAGCACAGACAACCGGGCGTTGAACACTGAAGCTTTCTTT. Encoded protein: CASSTDNRALNTEAFF.

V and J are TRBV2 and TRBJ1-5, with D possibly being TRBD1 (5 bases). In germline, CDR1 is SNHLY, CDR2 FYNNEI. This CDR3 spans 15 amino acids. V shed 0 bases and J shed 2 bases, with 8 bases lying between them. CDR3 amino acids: CASSEASRGNQPQHF. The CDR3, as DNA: TGTGCCAGCAGTGAAGCGTCCAGGGGCAATCAGCCCCAGCATTTT. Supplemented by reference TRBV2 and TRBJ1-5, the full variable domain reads EPEVTQTPSHQVTQMGQEVILRCVPISNHLYFYWYRQILGQKVEFLVSFYNNEISEKSEIFDDQFSVERPDGSNFTLKIRSTKLEDSAMYFCASSEASRGNQPQHFGDGTRLSIL.

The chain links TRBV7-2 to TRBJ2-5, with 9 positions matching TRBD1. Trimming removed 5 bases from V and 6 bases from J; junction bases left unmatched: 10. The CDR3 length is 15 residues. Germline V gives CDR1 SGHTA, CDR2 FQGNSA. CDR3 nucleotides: TGTGCCAGCAGCAGAGCCGGGACAGGGCAGCAGACCCAGTACTTC. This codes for CASSRAGTGQQTQYF.

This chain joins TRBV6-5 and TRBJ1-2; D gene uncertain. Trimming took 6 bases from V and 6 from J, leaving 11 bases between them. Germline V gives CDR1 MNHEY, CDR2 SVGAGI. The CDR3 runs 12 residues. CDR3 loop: CASRNPRDGYTF. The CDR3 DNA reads TGTGCCAGCAGAAACCCGCGGGATGGCTACACCTTC.

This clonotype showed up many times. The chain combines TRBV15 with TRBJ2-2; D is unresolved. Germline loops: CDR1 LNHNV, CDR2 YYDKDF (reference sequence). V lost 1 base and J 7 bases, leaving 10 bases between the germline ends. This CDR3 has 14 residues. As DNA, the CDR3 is TGTGCCACCAGCAGAGTGCGGCCCAACGGGGAGCTGTTTTTT. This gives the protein CATSRVRPNGELFF.

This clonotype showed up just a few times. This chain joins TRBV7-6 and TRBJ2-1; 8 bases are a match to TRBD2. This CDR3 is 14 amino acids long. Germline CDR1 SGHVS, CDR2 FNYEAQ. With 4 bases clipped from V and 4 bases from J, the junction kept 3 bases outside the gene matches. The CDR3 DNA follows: TGTGCCAGCAGCTCGCGACTAGCGTACAATGAGCAGTTCTTC. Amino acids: CASSSRLAYNEQFF.

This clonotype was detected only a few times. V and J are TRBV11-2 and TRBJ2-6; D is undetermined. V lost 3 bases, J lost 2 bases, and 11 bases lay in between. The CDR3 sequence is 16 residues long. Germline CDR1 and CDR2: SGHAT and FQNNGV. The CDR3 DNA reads TGTGCCAGCAGCTTCGGCCCTCTAGCTGGGGCCAACGTCCTGACTTTC. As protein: CASSFGPLAGANVLTF.